The entry below describes one T cell receptor (beta chain). The sample originates from a study of blood T cell repertoires in COVID-19. On the study more broadly: Sources were T cells, B-cell-depleted T cells, or PBMCs; the material itself was cDNA or gDNA.

Participant-reported clinical history was the basis for cohort assignment. Profiled with immunoSEQ multiplex PCR; TCRdb holds only in-frame clones, not every one. The table has more than 300,000 clones, more than 75% seen once. Germline CDR1 reads KGHSH; CDR2 reads LQKENI. Trimming took off 5 bases at V and 1 base at J, with 15 bases between the two ends. The CDR3 consists of 16 residues. This TCR was recovered from a woman aged 18-35 years who had recovered from COVID-19. Material: PBMCs or T cells enriched from blood (not recorded which). V usage is TRBV18 and J usage is TRBJ1-5; D gene unclear. The CDR3 region has the DNA TGTGCCAGCTCATGGGCGGGATCCGGGAGCAATCAGCCCCAGCATTTT. Translated, it gives CASSWAGSGSNQPQHF.